One sample yielded the 20 T cell receptor beta chains listed below, sequenced in a study of T cells in Graves' hyperthyroidism and ophthalmopathy. TCR beta CDR3 regions were amplified from RNA transcripts. HTBI primers drove first-round RT-PCR of the TCR CDR3. In TCRdb, the multiplex PCR reads were re-called with MiXCR into one record per CDR3 protein. The sample has approximately 590,000 distinct CDR3 sequences, around a sixth seen once; the top ten hold 6.5% to 8%. Material: blood. The source is a woman between 25 and 40 years old with Graves' hyperthyroidism.

J is TRBJ2-1 and V is TRBV7-3, with TRBD2 as a possible D gene (5 bases). Germline V CDR1 and CDR2: SGHTA, FQGTGA. This CDR3 has 13 amino acids. The V end was cut by 5 bases, the J end by 9 bases, with 14 bases between. The CDR3 here is CASSIRGSGEQFF. The CDR3 region has the DNA TGTGCCAGCAGCATCCGGGGATCGGGTGAGCAGTTCTTC.

The chain combines TRBV12-3 or TRBV12-4 with TRBJ1-6, with 12 bases fitting TRBD1. V gave up 5 bases and J gave up 7 bases; unmatched junction bases: 6. The CDR3 extends over 16 amino acids. The CDR3, as DNA: TGTGCCAGCAGTCTAGGGACAGGGGGCATGAATTCACCCCTCCACTTT. Translating gives CASSLGTGGMNSPLHF.

This clonotype came up many times. The rearrangement uses TRBV12-3 or TRBV12-4 and TRBJ2-2, with a tentative D call TRBD2 (5 bases). The CDR3 is made up of 17 amino acids. V lost 2 bases, J lost 4 bases, and 17 bases lay in between. This CDR3 is CASSLQRPSSGTGELFF. For the CDR3, the DNA is TGTGCCAGCAGTTTACAGCGGCCTAGCTCGGGCACCGGGGAGCTGTTTTTT.

J is TRBJ2-5 and V is TRBV19; perhaps TRBD2 as D (6 bases). Per germline, CDR1 LNHDA and CDR2 SQIVND (reference sequence). V was clipped by 5 bases and J by 2 bases, with 15 bases between them. The CDR3 is 15 residues long. The CDR3 reads CASSLTVAAQETQYF. CDR3 bases: TGTGCCAGTAGTCTCACGGTAGCGGCGCAAGAGACCCAGTACTTC.

The rearrangement uses TRBV30 and TRBJ1-5, with D tentatively TRBD1 (5 bases). The CDR3 sequence is 15 residues long. Per the germline V gene, CDR1 is GTSNPN and CDR2 is SVGIG (reference sequence). The V end lost 3 bases, the J end lost 0 bases, and 12 bases lay between the germline ends. The CDR3 DNA follows: TGTGCCTGGAGCTCGGGGGAGGATAGCAATCAGCCCCAGCATTTT. Its translation: CAWSSGEDSNQPQHF.

This clonotype has only a few counts. The chain combines TRBV4-1 with TRBJ1-5; maybe TRBD1 (6 bases). Germline values: CDR1 MGHRA, CDR2 YSYEKL. CDR3 length: 16 residues. The V and J ends lost 1 base and 3 bases respectively, with 13 bases between them. The chain's CDR3 is CASSQGETGLNQPQHF. For the CDR3, the DNA is TGCGCCAGCAGCCAAGGGGAGACAGGTCTCAATCAGCCCCAGCATTTT.

This clonotype appeared many times. CDR3 in DNA: TGTGCCAGCCACAGTACTAGGAACTCCTACGAGCAGTACTTC. Translation gives CASHSTRNSYEQYF. This sequence joins TRBV6-1 and TRBJ2-7; possible D gene TRBD2, 5 bases. The CDR3 spans 14 residues. The germline V and J ends were trimmed by 8 bases and 0 bases, with 14 bases remaining between them. Germline V lookup: CDR1 MNHNS, CDR2 SASEGT.

This clonotype appeared many times. The rearrangement joins TRBV29-1 to TRBJ2-1; TRBD1 matches 9 bases. The CDR3 runs 14 residues. V shed 4 bases and J 4 bases; nucleotides not matched to a gene: 5. Per germline, CDR1 SQVTM and CDR2 ANQGSEA. Here the CDR3 reads CSVVDRGMYNEQFF. CDR3 nucleotides: TGCAGCGTTGTGGACAGGGGAATGTACAATGAGCAGTTCTTC.

This clonotype has a count of ten or more. The chain carries TRBV27 and TRBJ1-2; possibly TRBD1 for D (5 bases). Trimming cost V 4 bases and J 6 bases, with 12 bases left between them. This CDR3 spans 13 amino acids. Germline V gene sequence: CDR1 MNHEY, CDR2 SMNVEV (reference sequence). The CDR3 DNA follows: TGTGCCAGCAGTTCAGAGGGGCCCGATGGCTACACCTTC. This codes for CASSSEGPDGYTF.

This clonotype was counted a few times. The CDR3 DNA reads as TGTGCCAGCAGTACCACTAGCGGGAGTGAGACCCAGTACTTC. As protein: CASSTTSGSETQYF. The chain has TRBV12-3 or TRBV12-4 and TRBJ2-5; the match to TRBD2 covers 11 bases. The CDR3 spans 14 residues. J gave up 5 bases and V 5 bases, and 4 bases lay outside the gene matches.

This clonotype was picked up many times. The chain combines TRBV2 with TRBJ2-7, with D unclear. This CDR3 is built from 13 residues. The V and J ends lost 7 bases and 0 bases respectively, with 10 bases between them. Germline V CDR1 and CDR2: SNHLY, FYNNEI. The CDR3 nucleotides read TGTGCCAGCACCTTCCCGAGCTCCTACGAGCAGTACTTC. Translating gives CASTFPSSYEQYF.

The gene calls are TRBV20-1 and TRBJ2-3; TRBD2 agrees at 7 bases. Losses at the gene ends were 6 bases for V and 5 bases for J; bases not matched to a gene: 5. This CDR3 contains 12 residues. Germline V lookup: CDR1 DFQATT, CDR2 SNEGSKA (reference sequence). For the CDR3, the DNA is TGCAGTGCCGGACTAGTCCGAGATACGCAGTATTTT. The encoded protein is CSAGLVRDTQYF.

The CDR3 spells CASSLLQGASSYNSPLHF. The CDR3 DNA is TGTGCCAGCAGTTTATTACAGGGGGCGAGCTCCTATAATTCACCCCTCCACTTT. The J gene is TRBJ1-6, the V gene TRBV28; 9 bases agree with TRBD1. This CDR3 region has 18 residues. The V gene's germline CDR1 is MDHEN and CDR2 SYDVKM. Trimming removed 1 base from V and 0 bases from J; junction bases left unmatched: 4.

This clonotype was seen a few times. The chain combines TRBV7-3 with TRBJ2-1, with 11 bases fitting TRBD1. This CDR3 has 17 amino acids. Germline CDR1 and CDR2: SGHTA and FQGTGA. V shed 5 bases and J 3 bases; nucleotides not matched to a gene: 9. CDR3 in DNA: TGTGCCAGCAGCGGCATCCCCGGGACAGGGGGCTACAATGAGCAGTTCTTC. Its protein product is CASSGIPGTGGYNEQFF.

This chain connects TRBV6-1 to TRBJ2-3, with 11 bases matching TRBD1. The CDR3 is 14 residues long. Trimming removed 11 bases from V and 5 bases from J; junction bases left unmatched: 9. Germline values: CDR1 MNHNS, CDR2 SASEGT. The CDR3 coding sequence is TGTGCCGCAGCGGACAGGGGGCTAGGAGATACGCAGTATTTT. This encodes CAAADRGLGDTQYF.

Many counts were recorded for this clonotype. This chain joins TRBV5-1 and TRBJ2-7, with D possibly being TRBD1 (5 bases). The germline V gene has CDR1 SGHRS and CDR2 YFSETQ. V dropped 4 bases and J dropped 3 bases, with 14 bases sitting between them. CDR3 length: 14 amino acids. This chain's CDR3 is CASSQVSGIYEQYF. DNA for the CDR3: TGCGCCAGCAGCCAAGTATCAGGGATCTACGAGCAGTACTTC.

V usage is TRBV4-2 and J usage is TRBJ2-5; D is undetermined. Germline V CDR1 and CDR2: LGHNA, YNFKEQ. The CDR3 extends over 15 amino acids. The V end lost 2 bases, the J end lost 3 bases, and 13 bases lay between the germline ends. DNA for the CDR3: TGTGCCAGCAGCCAACTCCCGGGCCCCAAAGAGACCCAGTACTTC. The encoded protein is CASSQLPGPKETQYF.

This clonotype appeared many times. J is TRBJ2-4 and V is TRBV29-1; D is uncertain. The CDR3 loop spans 16 amino acids. Trimming shortened V by 4 bases and J by 0 bases, and 16 bases separated the two germline ends. CDR1 and CDR2 from the germline V gene are SQVTM and ANQGSEA. The CDR3 sequence is CSVGFSGSIAKNIQYF. CDR3 in DNA: TGCAGCGTTGGCTTCTCCGGGTCTATAGCCAAAAACATTCAGTACTTC.

This clonotype has only a few counts. The CDR3 here is CASSSRPEETQYF. For the CDR3, the DNA is TGTGCCAGCAGCTCCCGACCAGAAGAGACCCAGTACTTC. The rearrangement links TRBV7-3 to TRBJ2-5; D uncertain. V gave up 4 bases and J gave up 3 bases, with 9 bases separating them. The CDR3 consists of 13 residues. Germline V gives CDR1 SGHTA, CDR2 FQGTGA.

This chain connects TRBV6-1 to TRBJ1-1; 12 bases are shared with TRBD1. CDR1 is MNHNS, CDR2 SASEGT, per germline. CDR3 size: 17 residues. The V and J ends lost 1 base and 2 bases, in that order; junction bases with no gene match: 5. The CDR3: CASSEEAGTGGNTEAFF. The CDR3 DNA follows: TGTGCCAGCAGTGAAGAGGCCGGGACAGGGGGCAACACTGAAGCTTTCTTT.